This entry is about one TCR beta chain. The antigen is undetermined. The data were obtained in a study of CD8 T cells in Susac syndrome. Whole-study results and caveats: As the study acknowledged, the number of individuals in its TCR sequencing and HLA analysis was relatively small.

The CDR3 covers 14 residues. The germline gives CDR1 MNHNY, CDR2 SVGAGI (reference sequence). V gave up 4 bases and J gave up 3 bases; unmatched junction bases: 5. From blood CD8+ and CD4+ T cells, TCR beta sequences were generated. Purification of the CD8+ and CD4+ T cells relied on negative isolation, and TEMRA cells underwent FACS enrichment. RNA was extracted with the RNeasy kit, and a quantity of about 0.45 to 1 ug was reverse transcribed using random hexamers. TCRdb analysed the immunoSEQ multiplex PCR reads with MiXCR anew, one entry per CDR3 protein. In the table there are around 160,000 distinct CDR3 sequences, approximately 94% of which are singletons.

The TCR sequence derives from a human donor with multiple sclerosis. The rearrangement joins TRBV6-6 to TRBJ2-5, with TRBD1 matching over 7 bases. The sequenced sample was CD4+ T cells from PBMCs. CDR3 amino acids: CASSSPDREETQYF. CDR3 DNA: TGTGCCAGCAGTTCCCCCGACAGGGAAGAGACCCAGTACTTC.